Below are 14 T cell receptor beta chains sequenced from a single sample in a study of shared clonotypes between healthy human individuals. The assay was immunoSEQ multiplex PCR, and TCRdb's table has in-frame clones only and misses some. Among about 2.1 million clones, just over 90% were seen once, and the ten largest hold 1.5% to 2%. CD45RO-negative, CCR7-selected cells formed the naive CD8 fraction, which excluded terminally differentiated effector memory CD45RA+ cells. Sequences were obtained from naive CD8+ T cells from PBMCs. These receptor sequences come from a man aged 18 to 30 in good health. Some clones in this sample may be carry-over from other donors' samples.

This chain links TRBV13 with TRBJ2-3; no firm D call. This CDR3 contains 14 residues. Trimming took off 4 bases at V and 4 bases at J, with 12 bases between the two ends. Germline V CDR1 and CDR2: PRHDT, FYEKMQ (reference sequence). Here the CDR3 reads CASSSRLGSDTQYF. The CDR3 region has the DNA TGTGCCAGCAGCTCCCGGTTGGGGTCAGATACGCAGTATTTT.

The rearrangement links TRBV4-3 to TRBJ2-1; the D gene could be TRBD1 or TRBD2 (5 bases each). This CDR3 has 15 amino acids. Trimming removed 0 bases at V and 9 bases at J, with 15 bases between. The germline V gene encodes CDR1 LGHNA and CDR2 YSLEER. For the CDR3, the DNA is TGCGCCAGCAGCCAAGACTCCGGGGCGGCTACTGAGCAGTTCTTC. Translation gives CASSQDSGAATEQFF.

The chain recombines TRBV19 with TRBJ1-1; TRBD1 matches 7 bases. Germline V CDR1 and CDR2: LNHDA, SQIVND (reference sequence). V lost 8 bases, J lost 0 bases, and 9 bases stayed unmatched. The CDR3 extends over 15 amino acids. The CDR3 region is CASVRTGSLNTEAFF. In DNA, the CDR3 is TGTGCCAGTGTCAGGACAGGATCGTTGAACACTGAAGCTTTCTTT.

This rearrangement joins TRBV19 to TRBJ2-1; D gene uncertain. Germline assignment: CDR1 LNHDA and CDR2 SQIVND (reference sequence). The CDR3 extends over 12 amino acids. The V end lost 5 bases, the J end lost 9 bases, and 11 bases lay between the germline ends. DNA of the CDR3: TGTGCCAGTAGTGCTAGGGTGACTGAGCAGTTCTTC. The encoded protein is CASSARVTEQFF.

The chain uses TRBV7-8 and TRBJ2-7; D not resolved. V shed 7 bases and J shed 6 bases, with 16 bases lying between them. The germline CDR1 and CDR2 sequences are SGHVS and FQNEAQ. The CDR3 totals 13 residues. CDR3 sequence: CASNPGIRFEQYF. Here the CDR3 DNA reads TGTGCCAGCAACCCTGGTATACGTTTCGAGCAGTACTTC.

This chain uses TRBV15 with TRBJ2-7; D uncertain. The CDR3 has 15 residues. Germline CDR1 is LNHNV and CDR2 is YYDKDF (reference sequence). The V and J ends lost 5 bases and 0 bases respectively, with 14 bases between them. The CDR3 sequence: CATSATFRSSYEQYF. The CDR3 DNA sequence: TGTGCCACCAGCGCGACTTTTAGGAGCTCCTACGAGCAGTACTTC. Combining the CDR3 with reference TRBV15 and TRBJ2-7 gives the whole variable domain DAMVIQNPRYQVTQFGKPVTLSCSQTLNHNVMYWYQQKSSQAPKLLFHYYDKDFNNEADTPDNFQSRRPNTSFCFLDIRSPGLGDTAMYLCATSATFRSSYEQYFGPGTRLTVT.

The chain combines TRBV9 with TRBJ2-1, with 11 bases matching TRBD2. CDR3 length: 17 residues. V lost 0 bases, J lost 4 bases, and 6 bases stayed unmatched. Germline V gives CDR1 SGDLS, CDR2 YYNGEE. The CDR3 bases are TGTGCCAGCAGCGTAGACGTAGCGGGAGGGCCATACAATGAGCAGTTCTTC. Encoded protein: CASSVDVAGGPYNEQFF.

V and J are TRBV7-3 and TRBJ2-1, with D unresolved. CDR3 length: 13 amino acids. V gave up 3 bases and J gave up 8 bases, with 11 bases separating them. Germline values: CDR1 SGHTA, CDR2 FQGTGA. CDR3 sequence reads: CASSFYSGDEQFF. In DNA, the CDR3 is TGTGCCAGCAGCTTTTACTCTGGGGATGAGCAGTTCTTC.

The CDR3 DNA reads TGTGCCAGCAGTTCTCCGGCGGAAATTCTGGGGCCCTACGAGCAGTACTTC. It yields the protein CASSSPAEILGPYEQYF. The chain couples TRBV28 to TRBJ2-7, with D possibly matching TRBD1 (5 bases). With 4 bases removed from V and 2 bases from J, the gap between germline ends came to 21 bases. From germline, CDR1 is MDHEN and CDR2 SYDVKM. CDR3 size: 17 residues.

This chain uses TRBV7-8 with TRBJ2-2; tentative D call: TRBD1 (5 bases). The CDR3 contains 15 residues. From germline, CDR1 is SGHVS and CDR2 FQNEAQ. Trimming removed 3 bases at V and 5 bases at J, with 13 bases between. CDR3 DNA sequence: TGTGCCAGCAGCTTCGCCAGGGTGAATACCGGGGAGCTGTTTTTT. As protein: CASSFARVNTGELFF.

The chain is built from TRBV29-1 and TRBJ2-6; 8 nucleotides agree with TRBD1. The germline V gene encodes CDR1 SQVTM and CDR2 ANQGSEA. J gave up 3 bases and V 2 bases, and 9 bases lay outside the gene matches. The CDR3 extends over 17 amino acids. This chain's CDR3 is CSVESFQGADGANVLTF. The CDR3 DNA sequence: TGCAGCGTTGAATCGTTCCAGGGGGCGGATGGGGCCAACGTCCTGACTTTC.

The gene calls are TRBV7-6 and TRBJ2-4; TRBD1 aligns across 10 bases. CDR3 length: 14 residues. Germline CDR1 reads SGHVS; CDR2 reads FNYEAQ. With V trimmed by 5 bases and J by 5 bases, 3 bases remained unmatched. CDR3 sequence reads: CASSPGTGENIQYF. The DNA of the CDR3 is TGTGCCAGCAGCCCTGGGACAGGGGAAAACATTCAGTACTTC.

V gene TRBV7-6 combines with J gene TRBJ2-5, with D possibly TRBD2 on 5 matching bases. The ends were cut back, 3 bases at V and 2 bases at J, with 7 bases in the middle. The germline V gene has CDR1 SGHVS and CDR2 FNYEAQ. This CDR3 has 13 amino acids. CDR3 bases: TGTGCCAGCAGCTTTTGGACTCAAGAGACCCAGTACTTC. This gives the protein CASSFWTQETQYF.

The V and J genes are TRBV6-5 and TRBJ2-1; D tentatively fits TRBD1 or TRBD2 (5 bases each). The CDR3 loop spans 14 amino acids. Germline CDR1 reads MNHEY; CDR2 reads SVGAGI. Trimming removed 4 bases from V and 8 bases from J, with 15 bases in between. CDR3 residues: CASSSGRSTDEQFF. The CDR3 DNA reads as TGTGCCAGCAGTTCGGGACGATCTACGGATGAGCAGTTCTTC.